This T cell receptor beta chain was sequenced during a study of blood T cell repertoires in COVID-19. Study-wide background: Sites across the United States, Italy and Spain contributed samples from acute and convalescent COVID-19. T cells, B-cell-depleted T cells, or PBMCs supplied cDNA or gDNA.

Per the authors' pipeline: Amplification of reference gene primers was used by the study to estimate nucleated cell counts. Clones were read by immunoSEQ multiplex PCR, and TCRdb kept only the in-frame ones, dropping some. V and J calls and clone size are copied from that table; D and trimming were computed from the DNA. The table shows some 150,000 clones, with around 82% occurring only once. Per the germline V gene, CDR1 is LGHDT and CDR2 is YNNKEL (reference sequence). V lost 3 bases and J lost 5, with 14 bases in between. The CDR3 length is 16 residues. The chain joins TRBV3-1 (or the pseudogene TRBV3-2) to TRBJ1-6, with a possible D match to TRBD1 (6 bases). The sequenced sample consisted of peripheral blood. The origin of this receptor is a human donor in a cohort sampled during active COVID-19. CDR3 loop: CASSHRTEIHNSPLHF. DNA of the CDR3: TGTGCCAGCAGCCACCGGACAGAGATCCATAATTCACCCCTCCACTTT.